This TCR beta chain is from a study of blood T cell repertoires in COVID-19. Study background: Samples taken during acute and convalescent COVID-19 were collected in the United States, Italy and Spain. T cells, B-cell-depleted T cells, or PBMCs provided the cDNA or gDNA that served as material.

Original data processing: Reference gene primer amplification gave estimated nucleated cell counts. Sequencing used immunoSEQ multiplex PCR; TCRdb keeps in-frame clones, though not all of them. Clone size and V and J calls were adopted from that table, with D and trimming inferred from the DNA. Of about 230,000 clones in the sample, around 78% were seen once. Sequencing was done on a sample of peripheral blood. The sequence was collected from a woman between 70 and 85 years old with active or convalescent COVID-19.

The chain's CDR3 is CASSPSLAGGRTSSYNEQFF. The CDR3 nucleotides are TGTGCCAGCTCACCATCCCTAGCGGGAGGTCGGACGAGCTCCTACAATGAGCAGTTCTTC. The genes are TRBV18 and TRBJ2-1, with 11 positions matching TRBD2. Germline CDR1 KGHSH, CDR2 LQKENI. This CDR3 is 20 amino acids long. Trimming removed 2 bases from V and 0 bases from J; junction bases left unmatched: 12.